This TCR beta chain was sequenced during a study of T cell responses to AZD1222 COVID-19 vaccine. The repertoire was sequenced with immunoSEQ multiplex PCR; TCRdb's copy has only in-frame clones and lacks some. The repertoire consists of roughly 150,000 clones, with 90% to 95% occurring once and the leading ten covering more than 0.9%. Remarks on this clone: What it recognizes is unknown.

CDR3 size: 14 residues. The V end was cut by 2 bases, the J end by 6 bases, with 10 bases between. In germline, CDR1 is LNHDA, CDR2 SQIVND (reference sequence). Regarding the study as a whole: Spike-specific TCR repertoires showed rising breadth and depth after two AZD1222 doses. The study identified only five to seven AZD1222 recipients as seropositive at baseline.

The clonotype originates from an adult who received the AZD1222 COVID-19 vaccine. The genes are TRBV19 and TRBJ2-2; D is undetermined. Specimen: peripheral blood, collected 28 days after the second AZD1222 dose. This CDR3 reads CASSISANAGELFF. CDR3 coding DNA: TGTGCCAGTAGTATATCCGCAAACGCCGGGGAGCTGTTTTTT. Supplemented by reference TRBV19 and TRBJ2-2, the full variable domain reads DGGITQSPKYLFRKEGQNVTLSCEQNLNHDAMYWYRQDPGQGLRLIYYSQIVNDFQKGDIAEGYSVSREKKESFPLTVTSAQKNPTAFYLCASSISANAGELFFGEGSRLTVL.